This TCR beta chain was sequenced during a study of cytomegalovirus exposure and HLA in healthy donors (dated 2017 in TCRdb). About the investigation overall: An earlier analysis of several hundred of the donors reported 276 Gb of sequence data and 117 million unique TCR beta sequences obtained from approximately 180 million T cells. The study used immunosequencing to profile the T cell repertoires of under 700 subjects and linked those repertoires to cytomegalovirus serostatus. The aim of the study was to test whether cataloging public T cell receptors could identify signatures of past pathogen exposure. A later genetic analysis used genome-wide SNP genotypes for about three fifths of the 666 donors, treating that subset as a discovery cohort. Approximately 310 gigabases of sequencing data and 78 million or so unique TCR sequences were included in an early release covering around 600 HLA-typed donors. To predict cytomegalovirus infection status, the study combined high-throughput TCR immunosequencing, statistical association of individual TCRs with disease status, and machine learning. To decide whether each TCR beta V gene segment behaved as functional or pseudogenic, an earlier analysis of nearly 600 of the donors relied on high-throughput TCR beta sequencing. A handful of DR-DQ haplotypes were treated as single units for association and clustering because of strong linkage in the cohort. Donor age, sex, ethnicity and CMV serostatus were collected together with the repertoire data. Rather than using new phenotypic data, the later analysis identified candidate immune exposures from TCR beta sequences and from how often those sequences occurred across donors. Every discovery cohort repertoire had been produced on one sequencing platform. In addition to the first cohort of 666 subjects, a separate validation cohort of approximately 120 different subjects was used. Across around 400 genotyped donors of the cohort, an average of roughly 200,000 unique TCR beta nucleotide sequences per donor were sequenced, and around 19% of those sequences were non-productive. HLA typing covered class I and class II loci at four-digit resolution. Typing coverage differed by locus: A, B, C, DRB1 and DQB1 were typed in roughly 620-630 donors, DQA1 in 500 to 550, DPA1 in over 600, and DPB1 in approximately 450. In a later analysis, previously published TCR beta repertoires from 600 to 850 donors were re-analyzed and high-resolution HLA genotyping was added so that TCR occurrence patterns could be studied. Of the roughly 400 genotyped donors, roughly 76% were placed in the genetic ancestry cluster associated with self-reported Caucasian donors. General findings and caveats noted by the study authors: The cohort was sequenced for TCR beta chains only, and without alpha or paired-chain data the features that could be detected were limited. Compared with the roughly 600-donor mean, donors in an Asian-associated ancestry cluster had fewer N-insertions in productive TCRs, according to a later genetic analysis. Linkage disequilibrium might explain the correlated functional status among segregating V segments, but an unknown experimental factor could not be excluded. The classifier was reported to diagnose cytomegalovirus status with high specificity and sensitivity in both the original and validation cohorts. It was suggested by the authors that the approach could potentially be generalized to other disease states and immunological phenotypes. The presence/absence analyses assumed that sequencing depth was roughly uniform across donors, and that assumption may not be true. A later analysis found that HLA-associated TCR beta chains were more clonally expanded and had lower generation probabilities than equally common non-associated chains. A further reported finding was that TCR beta sequences accurately predicted the HLA-A and HLA-B alleles for most subjects in the first cohort. A later genetic analysis associated a missense DCLRE1C variant with V-gene and J-gene trimming of TCR beta chains, and an independent cohort replicated the association. In an earlier analysis of approximately 600 of the donors, most TCR beta V segments were observed in productive rearrangements about 90% or about 30% of the time, broadly matching IMGT annotations. The 87-base-pair reads could not distinguish some IMGT-functional V segments, including TRBV6-2 and TRBV6-3, so those segments were excluded. Most TCR sequences were observed very rarely across donors, whereas some public TCRs were present in many individuals. The study gave a list of under 200 TCR beta chains associated with cytomegalovirus. Several of the top co-occurrence clusters appeared to be linked to parvovirus B19, influenza, CMV and Epstein-Barr virus, according to a later analysis. A cluster of highly shared sequence variants was judged likely to be a technical artifact of the sequencing pipeline. In a later analysis, 16,951 TCR beta sequences were associated with specific HLA alleles at a false discovery rate of 0.05. CMV serostatus was the only immune exposure information available for the cohort. Assigning TCR associations to individual alleles was difficult when HLA alleles, especially DR and DQ, strongly co-occurred. Fewer than 20 rarely observed V segments, including chromosome 9 orphons, were excluded from the earlier analysis of approximately 500 of the donors because counts were too low. Because HLA typing was missing for some donors at each locus, association tests included only the typed subset. A later analysis found that most CMV-associated TCR beta chains appeared HLA-restricted, with HLA associations seemingly driven largely by CMV exposure. In vitro tests confirmed that a few of the cytomegalovirus-associated TCR beta chains recognize cytomegalovirus antigens. A later analysis found that TCR association rates varied across HLA loci, with DRB1 alleles showing the most associated TCRs and HLA-C alleles the fewest.

For CDR1 and CDR2, the germline V gene (reference sequence) lists GTSNPN and SVGIG. V is shortened by 0 bases, J by 4 bases, and the region joining them spans 16 bases. The CDR3 goes from the cysteine to the phenylalanine over 16 residues. Solely the CDR3 DNA is kept, with 48 bases framed from the first base. Details on this clone: The antigen it recognizes is unknown.

Library preparation employed the immunoSEQ multiplex PCR assay. For the multiplex PCR, a mixture combining 60 forward primers for TCR Vbeta segments and 13 reverse primers for TCR Jbeta segments was used. The CDR3 region of rearranged TCR beta genes was amplified from genomic DNA with a multiplex PCR assay. On the Illumina HiSeq System, the amplified TCR beta libraries were sequenced as 87-base-pair reads. The paper's data handling went like this. Across the 670 or so repertoires, a later analysis counted tens of millions of unique TCR beta chains, 9.5 million to 12 million of which were shared by at least two donors. Raw reads were error-corrected and collapsed into unique sequences by a nearest-neighbor algorithm in which closely related sequences were merged to remove PCR and sequencing errors. Alignment of CDR3 sequences to IMGT reference sequences was used to assign V, D and J gene segments. For a sequence to be retained, a match of at least six nucleotides was required to both a V gene segment and a J gene segment. A rearrangement counted as productive if the CDR3 had no stop codons and remained in frame with V and J, and every other rearrangement counted as non-productive. Following IMGT convention, CDR3 was defined as the stretch from the second conserved V-encoded cysteine to the conserved J-encoded phenylalanine. The earlier analysis of roughly 590 of the donors excluded any sequence lacking an unambiguous match to a single V gene segment. In an earlier analysis of several hundred of the donors, V segments were called functional above 56.7% productive rearrangements and were called segregating when the between-donor standard deviation exceeded 5%. To diagnose cytomegalovirus status from the catalog of TCR beta chain sequences, a statistical classification framework was built. In a later analysis, V and J genes were assigned by comparing TCR nucleotide sequences against IMGT/GENE-DB human TR gene sequences. The TCRdist pipeline was used in a later analysis to assign CDR3 sequences and most-parsimonious VDJ recombination scenarios. In a later analysis, each TCR beta chain was defined by its CDR3 amino acid sequence together with its V-gene family, and reads without a unique V-gene family were excluded. In a later analysis, a few hundred highly shared, low-generation-probability nucleotide sequences were removed to address suspected cross-contamination and a sequencing artifact. In a later analysis, a clonal expansion index was calculated for each public chain from normalized within-repertoire ranks of inferred template counts. Generation probabilities in a later analysis came from a VDJ recombination model fitted to out-of-frame rearrangements, and those results were checked against IGoR. In a later analysis, TCR-TCR, TCR-HLA and TCR-CMV co-occurrence was scored with hypergeometric tests, and a repertoire-size bias correction was applied to TCR pairs. A later analysis estimated false discovery rates by permuting HLA or CMV assignments 20 times. In a later analysis, co-occurring TCRs were grouped using DBSCAN, and TCRdist sequence similarity was added for clustering within HLA-allele-positive subsets. For co-occurrence clustering, repertoires with fewer than 30,000 or more than 120,000 public chains were excluded, along with roughly five repertoires with anomalous nucleotide sharing. In TCRdb, the immuneACCESS table is reduced to in-frame sequences with V and J assigned. These tables do not hold every clone; where another copy was compared, an unresolved V gene accounts for under half, and the others remain unexplained. V and J calls and clone size are copied from that table; D and trimming were computed from the DNA. The sample's table covers around 100,000 clones. 3.5% to 4.5% of the sample is held by the ten biggest clonotypes.

The cohort comprised under 700 healthy bone marrow donors. Cohort members were all nominally healthy when sampled, although unrecorded immune exposures were likely present. The donor was CMV seronegative and belonged to the group of around 350 seronegative cohort members. Each donor provided a peripheral blood sample, and peripheral blood mononuclear cells were used for TCR beta sequencing. Genomic DNA extraction from the blood cell samples was performed with the Qiagen DNeasy Blood Extraction Kit. The origin of this receptor is a man aged 30 to 39 in good health and CMV-seronegative. The rearrangement joined TRBV30 to TRBJ2-1; the D gene assignment is ambiguous. Source material: PBMCs. This receptor carries the CDR3 CAWSVKWAGKYNEQFF. The DNA sequence is given as TGTGCCTGGAGTGTCAAGTGGGCAGGAAAATACAATGAGCAGTTCTTC. The reference TRBV30 and TRBJ2-1 proteins fill in what lies around the CDR3, so the full variable domain reads SQTIHQWPATLVQPVGSPLSLECTVEGTSNPNLYWYRQAAGRGLQLLFYSVGIGQISSEVPQNLSASRPQDRQFILSSKKLLLSDSGFYLCAWSVKWAGKYNEQFFGPGTRLTVL.